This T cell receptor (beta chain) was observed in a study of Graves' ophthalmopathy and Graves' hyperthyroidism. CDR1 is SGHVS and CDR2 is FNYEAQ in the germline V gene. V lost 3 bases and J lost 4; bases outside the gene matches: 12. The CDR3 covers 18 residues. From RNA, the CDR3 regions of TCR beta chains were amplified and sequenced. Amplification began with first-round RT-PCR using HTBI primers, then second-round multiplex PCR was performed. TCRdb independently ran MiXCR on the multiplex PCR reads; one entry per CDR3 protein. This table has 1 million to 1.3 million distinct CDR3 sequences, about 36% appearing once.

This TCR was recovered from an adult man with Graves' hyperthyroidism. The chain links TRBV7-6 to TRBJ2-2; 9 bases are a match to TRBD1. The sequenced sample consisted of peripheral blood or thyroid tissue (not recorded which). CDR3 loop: CASSFIHGTGRSTGELFF. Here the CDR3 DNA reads TGTGCCAGCAGCTTCATCCACGGGACAGGGCGAAGCACCGGGGAGCTGTTTTTT.